The rows below give T cell receptor beta chains drawn from one sample of a study of blood T cell repertoires in COVID-19. Here immunoSEQ multiplex PCR was the method, and the copy in TCRdb shows in-frame clones only, minus some. The sample yields some 85,000 clones, 60% to 85% seen once. The sample was peripheral blood. The receptors here all came from a human donor in a cohort sampled during active COVID-19. Both conserved end residues are part of each CDR3. A D gene is named only where the DNA matches it firmly. Clone size, where shown, is once, few, many, or a class for clones that have expanded.

>-|TRBV3-1/TRBV3-2|-|TRBJ2-1
TGTGCCAGCAGCCAAACTAGCAATGAGCAGTTCTTC
CASSQTSNEQFF
>-|TRBV5-1|-|TRBJ2-2
TGCGCCAGCGCGGGGACCGGGGAGCTGTTTTTT
CASAGTGELFF
>-|TRBV2|-|TRBJ2-3
TGTGCCAGCAGGGCGGGGCTAGATACGCAGTATTTT
CASRAGLDTQYF
>-|TRBV18|TRBD1|TRBJ2-3
TGTGCCAGCTCACCTACTTGGGGACAGGGAGACATAGATACGCAGTATTTT
CASSPTWGQGDIDTQYF
>-|TRBV4-2|-|TRBJ1-3
TGTGCCAGCAGCCCCAAGGACAAAATAGGAAACACCATATATTTT
CASSPKDKIGNTIYF
>few|TRBV12-1|-|TRBJ2-1
TGTGCCAGCAGGCTACGGGATAGCGCCTACAATGAGCAGTTCTTC
CASRLRDSAYNEQFF
>-|TRBV7-8|TRBD1|TRBJ2-5
TGTGCCAGCAGGGGAGGGACAGGGGTGCGAACGGAGACCCAGTACTTC
CASRGGTGVRTETQYF
>-|TRBV24-1|TRBD2|TRBJ2-5
TGTGCCACCAGTGATCACGTTGATACGAGACTAGCGGGGAGTTTCAAGCAAGGGACCCAGTACTTC
CATSDHVDTRLAGSFKQGTQYF
>-|TRBV19|TRBD2|TRBJ2-1
TGTGCCAGTAGACCGACGGCTAGCGGGAGGATCCCATACAATGAGCAGTTCTTC
CASRPTASGRIPYNEQFF
>-|TRBV7-2|-|TRBJ2-1
TGTGCCAGCAGCAGAGCGCAGAACTCCTACAATGAGCAGTTCTTC
CASSRAQNSYNEQFF
>-|TRBV7-9|TRBD1|TRBJ2-3
TGTGCCAGCAGCTACGGACAGGGGCGTGCAGATACGCAGTATTTT
CASSYGQGRADTQYF
>-|TRBV4-2|-|TRBJ2-7
TGTGCCAGCAGCCCAGGGGCCGGGACCTACGAGCAGTACTTC
CASSPGAGTYEQYF
>-|TRBV6-4|-|TRBJ2-1
TGTGCCAGCAGTGACAAAAGGGCGGGGAGCTCCTACAATGAGCAGTTCTTC
CASSDKRAGSSYNEQFF
>-|TRBV6-1|-|TRBJ2-3
TGTGCCAGCACCCGAATGCTTGCCGGTACGCAGTATTTT
CASTRMLAGTQYF
>few|TRBV24-1|TRBD1|TRBJ2-5
TGTGCCACCTCGTCCCGGGACAGGGATCGTACGGGAGAGACCCAGTACTTC
CATSSRDRDRTGETQYF
>-|TRBV12-5|-|TRBJ1-3
TGTGCTAGTGGTTTAGAGACAGAAAGTTCGACGTGGAGAAACACCATATATTTT
CASGLETESSTWRNTIYF
>few|TRBV7-9|-|TRBJ2-3
TGTGCCAGCAGCTCTAGTGGGAGCACAGATACGCAGTATTTT
CASSSSGSTDTQYF
>-|TRBV15|TRBD1|TRBJ2-2
TGTGCCACCAGCAGAGTTTCAGCTACCACAGGGGGCGGCTCGGTTTTT
CATSRVSATTGGGSVF
>-|TRBV18|-|TRBJ2-3
TGTGCCAGCTCACCACCCAGCGTAAGCACAGATACGCAGTATTTT
CASSPPSVSTDTQYF
>-|TRBV5-1|-|TRBJ1-3
TGCGCCAGCAAAATTAGCTCTGGAAACACCATATATTTT
CASKISSGNTIYF
>-|TRBV28|TRBD1|TRBJ2-2
TGTGCCACCGACCGACAGGGATCCTCCGGGGAGCTGTTTTTT
CATDRQGSSGELFF
>-|TRBV4-2|TRBD2|TRBJ2-3
TGTGCCAGCAGCCAAGTTAGCGGACTAGCGGGAGCAGATACGCAGTATTTT
CASSQVSGLAGADTQYF
>once|TRBV19|-|TRBJ2-1
TGTGCCACTATGCCTAGCTGGAATGAGCAGTTCTTC
CATMPSWNEQFF
>-|TRBV27|-|TRBJ2-7
TGTGCCAGCAGTTCAGGGGTCTGGCGTTCCTACGAGCAGTACTTC
CASSSGVWRSYEQYF
>-|TRBV4-3|TRBD2|TRBJ2-7
TGCGCCAGCAGCCACAGACTAGCGACTCAACAGGGGCAGTACTTC
CASSHRLATQQGQYF
>-|TRBV30|-|TRBJ2-1
TGTGCCCAGGGCCTTAGCGGTGAGCAGTTCTTC
CAQGLSGEQFF
>few|TRBV28|TRBD1|TRBJ2-5
TGTGCCAGCAGTTTATCATGGACAGGGGTTGGGACCCAGTACTTC
CASSLSWTGVGTQYF
>-|TRBV4-2|TRBD2|TRBJ2-1
TGTGCCAGCAGCCAAGCTACTAGCGGGAGGGCCGGTGAGCAGTTCTTC
CASSQATSGRAGEQFF
>-|TRBV14|TRBD2|TRBJ2-1
TGTGCCAGCAGCCAACAGGGCGGGAGTATGTTGTATGAGCAGTTCTTC
CASSQQGGSMLYEQFF
>once|TRBV19|-|TRBJ2-3
TGTGCCAGTAGCCCCTGGGCCAGGGATACGCAGTATTTT
CASSPWARDTQYF
>-|TRBV7-8|TRBD2|TRBJ2-5
TGTGCCAGCAGCTCGGGGACTAGCGGGGTGTTGAAGACCCAGTACTTC
CASSSGTSGVLKTQYF
>-|TRBV5-1|-|TRBJ2-5
TGCGCCAGCAGCTTGACTAGCTTAGAGACCCAGTACTTC
CASSLTSLETQYF
>-|TRBV7-2|-|TRBJ2-2
TGTGCCAGCAGCTTTAAGGGGCACACCGGGGAGCTGTTTTTT
CASSFKGHTGELFF
>-|TRBV27|-|TRBJ1-6
TGTGCCAGCAGTTTATTCCCAGGGACCTATAATTCACCCCTCCACTTT
CASSLFPGTYNSPLHF
>-|TRBV7-2|-|TRBJ2-5
TGTGCCAGCAGCGCGGGTCAGCTCGCGACCCAGTACTTC
CASSAGQLATQYF
>-|TRBV5-6|-|TRBJ2-5
TGTGCCAGCAGCTTGCAGGGAAGGTCCCCCCAAGAGACCCAGTACTTC
CASSLQGRSPQETQYF
>-|TRBV15|TRBD1|TRBJ1-2
TGTGCCACCAGCAGAGACAGGGGGCCGATCTATGGCTACACCTTC
CATSRDRGPIYGYTF
>once|TRBV6-2/TRBV6-3|TRBD2|TRBJ2-1
TGTGCCAGCAGCCCGCCACAGAGCGGGAGGGGGTACAATGAGCAGTTCTTC
CASSPPQSGRGYNEQFF
>-|TRBV28|TRBD1|TRBJ2-7
TGTGCCAGCAGCCCCGGGGGGACAGGGGGCTGGTACGAGCAGTACTTC
CASSPGGTGGWYEQYF
>-|TRBV7-8|TRBD2|TRBJ2-1
TGTGCCAGCAGCACTAGCGGGATCGGCAATGAGCAGTTCTTC
CASSTSGIGNEQFF
>-|TRBV5-4|TRBD2|TRBJ2-5
TGTGCCAGCAGCCCGACTAGCGGGAGGGTCGGTAGGGAGACCCAGTACTTC
CASSPTSGRVGRETQYF
>-|TRBV15|-|TRBJ2-7
TGTGCCACCAGCAGAGATCCCCGGGCCTACGAGCAGTACTTC
CATSRDPRAYEQYF
>few|TRBV6-1|TRBD1|TRBJ1-6
TGTGCCAGCAGTGAAGCGGGGCAGGGGGTTTCACCCCTCCACTTT
CASSEAGQGVSPLHF
>-|TRBV19|TRBD1|TRBJ2-4
TGTGCCAGTAGCCCCAGACAGGGTAAAAACATTCAGTACTTC
CASSPRQGKNIQYF
>-|TRBV24-1|TRBD1|TRBJ1-3
TGTGCCACCAGTGATCCACAGGGGGCAAATGGAAACACCATATATTTT
CATSDPQGANGNTIYF
>-|TRBV28|-|TRBJ1-6
TGTGCCAGCACCATAACAGGGTTCTCCTCACCCCTCCACTTT
CASTITGFSSPLHF
>-|TRBV11-2|TRBD2|TRBJ2-1
TGTGCCAGCAGCTTAGGACTAGCGGGGACAAATGAGCAGTTCTTC
CASSLGLAGTNEQFF
>-|TRBV19|TRBD2|TRBJ2-1
TGTGCCAGTAGTATCCAGCGGGAACACAATGAGCAGTTCTTC
CASSIQREHNEQFF
>-|TRBV10-3|TRBD1|TRBJ1-1
TGTGCCATCAGTGCCCGACAGGGGGCTGAGAACACTGAAGCTTTCTTT
CAISARQGAENTEAFF
>-|TRBV28|-|TRBJ2-7
TGTGCCAGCAGTCCTCCGCGGCGGGCGAGCTCCTACGAGCAGTACTTC
CASSPPRRASSYEQYF
>-|TRBV19|TRBD1|TRBJ2-7
TGTGCCACCCGGGACAGGGAATTGGACGAGCAGTACTTC
CATRDRELDEQYF
>-|TRBV5-1|-|TRBJ2-7
TGCGCCAGCAGAAGCAGTGACAGGGGAGGGACCTACGAGCAGTACTTC
CASRSSDRGGTYEQYF
>-|TRBV4-1|TRBD2|TRBJ2-5
TGCGCCAGCAGCCCACGAAGTTTAGCGGGAGTAGGGGAGACCCAGTACTTC
CASSPRSLAGVGETQYF
>-|TRBV7-8|TRBD1|TRBJ2-1
TGTGCCAGCAGCCCCCTGACCGGGACAGGGCGGTACAATGAGCAGTTCTTC
CASSPLTGTGRYNEQFF
>-|TRBV6-2/TRBV6-3|-|TRBJ2-7
TGTGCCAGCAGTTACTTGAAGGAGGAGTACTTC
CASSYLKEEYF
>few|TRBV30|TRBD1|TRBJ1-2
TGTGCCTGGGACAGGGACGGCTATGGCTACACCTTC
CAWDRDGYGYTF
>-|TRBV30|-|TRBJ1-1
TGTGCCTGGAGTGTACCAGGCAGGGACACTGAAGCTTTCTTT
CAWSVPGRDTEAFF